The clone carrying this T cell receptor beta chain occurred a few times. Its antigen is not identified. This entry is derived from a study of beta chain features in type 1 diabetes. About the research overall: Patients were similar to healthy donors in age and gender (as well as in cell yields). Study-wide results and limits: The study found moderately but significantly shorter TCRB CDR3s in all four CD4+ subsets of Type 1 diabetes patients.

Expressed TCRB transcripts were sequenced after all isolated RNA was converted to cDNA. The repertoire was sequenced with immunoSEQ multiplex PCR; TCRdb's copy has only in-frame clones and lacks some. The repertoire holds about 210,000 clones, with under 13% as singletons. Looked up from germline, CDR1 is SEHNR and CDR2 is FQNEAQ (reference sequence). The CDR3 length is 15 residues. J was trimmed by 4 bases and V by 1 base; bases with no gene match: 4. Sorted CD4+ subsets: naive, central memory, regulatory, stem cell-like memory (CD45RO/CCR7/CD25/CD127/CD95/CD27 panel). The gene calls are TRBV7-9 and TRBJ2-3; 8 nucleotides match TRBD2. This receptor was obtained from a man between 18 and 35 years old in good health. Sequencing was done on a sample of central memory CD4+ T cells from blood. The CDR3 sequence is CASSLEAGDSDTQYF. For the CDR3, the DNA is TGTGCCAGCAGCTTAGAAGCGGGAGACTCAGATACGCAGTATTTT.